Presented here are 14 T cell receptor beta chains from one specimen sequenced in a study of early T cells in non-severe SARS-CoV-2 infection (dated by TCRdb to the early 2020s). Library preparation used 5' RACE. The sample was run on a NextSeq 500. The raw public reads went through TCRdb reprocessing: fastp at Q25, MiXCR clone calling, in-frame beta chains kept. Each entry is one CDR3 protein sequence, shown with its most common DNA and genes. This sample has about 34,000 distinct CDR3 sequences in its table, and roughly 6% of those were observed once. The ten largest clones add up to approximately 7.5% of the sample. Sequencing was carried out using whole blood. The receptors originated from an adult who was a healthcare worker with PCR-confirmed SARS-CoV-2 infection or an uninfected control (not recorded which).

The chain joins TRBV30 to TRBJ2-2, with D uncertain. CDR1 and CDR2 (germline): GTSNPN, SVGIG (reference sequence). The CDR3 has 14 residues. Trimming removed 0 bases at V and 2 bases at J, with 7 bases between. The CDR3 protein is CAWSVWGNTGELFF. CDR3 nucleotides: TGTGCCTGGAGTGTATGGGGAAACACCGGGGAGCTGTTTTTT.

This clonotype was counted ten times or more. The J gene is TRBJ1-1, the V gene TRBV28; D is uncertain. From germline, CDR1 is MDHEN and CDR2 SYDVKM. CDR3 length: 12 amino acids. The ends were cut back, 6 bases at V and 6 bases at J, with 11 bases in the middle. Here the CDR3 reads CASRRVVAEAFF. CDR3 bases: TGTGCCAGCAGAAGGGTTGTGGCTGAAGCTTTCTTT.

Judged by abundance, this clonotype is medium-sized. V and J are TRBV27 and TRBJ2-2; TRBD1 aligns across 7 bases. The V gene's germline CDR1 is MNHEY and CDR2 SMNVEV (reference sequence). V trimming: 4 bases; J trimming: 7 bases; junction bases outside the gene matches: 18. The CDR3 runs 18 residues. The CDR3 sequence: CASSSRAYSERGRGELFF. For the CDR3, the DNA is TGTGCCAGCAGTTCAAGAGCCTACTCAGAAAGGGGGCGCGGGGAGCTGTTTTTT.

The V call is TRBV30, the J call TRBJ2-5, with a possible D match to TRBD2 (5 bases). This CDR3 is 13 amino acids long. Per germline, CDR1 GTSNPN and CDR2 SVGIG (reference sequence). V shed 7 bases and J shed 7 bases, with 19 bases lying between them. The CDR3 DNA follows: TGTGCCTACCGAGTTCGGGGTCAGGCGACCCAGTACTTC. This encodes CAYRVRGQATQYF.

The CDR3 region is CASSRRGVAGELFF. The CDR3 bases are TGTGCCAGCAGCCGGCGGGGGGTCGCCGGGGAGCTGTTTTTT. The chain recombines TRBV7-2 with TRBJ2-2; 8 bases are a match to TRBD2. The J segment lost 6 bases and the V segment lost 5 bases, leaving 5 bases of the junction unmatched. The germline V gene encodes CDR1 SGHTA and CDR2 FQGNSA. This CDR3 spans 14 amino acids.

This clonotype was observed many times. The V call is TRBV19, the J call TRBJ1-6; TRBD1 aligns across 8 bases. J lost 6 bases, V lost 7 bases, and 11 bases had no gene match. CDR1 is LNHDA and CDR2 is SQIVND in the germline V gene (reference sequence). The length of the CDR3 is 16 residues. The CDR3 loop is CASTSPTGDFNSPLHF. The CDR3 DNA sequence: TGTGCCAGTACCAGCCCGACAGGGGATTTTAATTCACCCCTCCACTTT.

This clonotype was observed at least ten times. The rearrangement joins TRBV6-1 to TRBJ2-5; 8 positions agree with TRBD1. Germline CDR1 is MNHNS and CDR2 is SASEGT. This CDR3 has 15 residues. V dropped 2 bases and J dropped 4; count of bases not matched to a gene: 6. The CDR3 reads CASSELDRDRETQYF. CDR3 bases: TGTGCCAGCAGTGAATTGGACAGGGATCGAGAGACCCAGTACTTC.

This clonotype appeared many times. V is TRBV27 and J is TRBJ1-2, with D possibly being TRBD1 (5 bases). Germline CDR1 MNHEY, CDR2 SMNVEV (reference sequence). The germline V and J ends were trimmed by 4 bases and 3 bases, with 9 bases remaining between them. CDR3 length equals 13 residues. CDR3 amino acids: CASSSGTDYGYTF. The CDR3 DNA reads as TGTGCCAGCAGTTCCGGGACGGACTATGGCTACACCTTC.

This clonotype was seen at least ten times. This chain links TRBV7-2 with TRBJ2-7; D gene uncertain. V was cut by 4 bases and J by 2 bases, with 12 bases left in between. Looked up from germline, CDR1 is SGHTA and CDR2 is FQGNSA. The CDR3 totals 14 residues. The DNA of the CDR3 is TGTGCCAGCAGCTCCCCAGACCAACCCTACGAGCAGTACTTC. It specifies CASSSPDQPYEQYF.

In its sample, this clonotype was seen many times. The chain joins TRBV7-9 to TRBJ2-3; D gene ambiguous. V dropped 4 bases and J dropped 10 bases, with 9 bases sitting between them. CDR1 is SEHNR, CDR2 FQNEAQ, per germline (reference sequence). The CDR3 totals 11 residues. The CDR3 reads CASSSVGSQYF. CDR3 nucleotide sequence: TGTGCCAGCAGCTCAGTGGGTTCGCAGTATTTT.

This clonotype was seen many times. This sequence joins TRBV20-1 and TRBJ2-1; 10 bases map to TRBD1. This CDR3 is built from 13 residues. The V gene end was trimmed by 7 bases and the J gene end by 7 bases; junction bases not matched to a gene: 7. Germline V gene lookup returns CDR1 DFQATT and CDR2 SNEGSKA (reference sequence). The CDR3 DNA follows: TGCAGTGTCCCGGGACAGGGGTGGAATGAGCAGTTCTTC. Translating gives CSVPGQGWNEQFF.

The table lists this clonotype with a few counts. The chain couples TRBV7-9 to TRBJ2-1; a possible D gene is TRBD2 (5 bases). The V gene lost 1 base and the J gene lost 2 bases, with 9 bases spanning the gap. Germline lookup yields CDR1 SEHNR and CDR2 FQNEAQ (reference sequence). This CDR3 comprises 15 residues. CDR3 region: CASSLGGRAYNEQFF. The CDR3 nucleotides are TGTGCCAGCAGCTTAGGAGGGAGAGCCTACAATGAGCAGTTCTTC.

This clonotype was seen only a few times. This chain links TRBV20-1 with TRBJ2-1; 7 bases are a match to TRBD2. With V trimmed by 0 bases and J by 1 base, 6 bases remained unmatched. Looked up from germline, CDR1 is DFQATT and CDR2 is SNEGSKA (reference sequence). The CDR3 spans 16 residues. CDR3 protein: CSARDIPSGSYNEQFF. As DNA, the CDR3 is TGCAGTGCTAGAGATATCCCTAGCGGTTCCTACAATGAGCAGTTCTTC.

This clonotype occurred a few times. At one end, the junction sequence differs from germline, possibly due to a read error. J is TRBJ2-3 and V is TRBV27; possibly TRBD2 for D (5 bases). Per the germline V gene, CDR1 is MNHEY and CDR2 is SMNVEV (reference sequence). The CDR3 is 11 residues long. The CDR3 DNA reads TGTGCCAGGAGTTCTCGGGGTACGCAGTATTTT. Translating gives CARSSRGTQYF.